This is a list of T cell receptor beta chains from one sample in a study of T cells in Graves' hyperthyroidism and ophthalmopathy. Via MiXCR, TCRdb re-called the multiplex PCR reads, giving one row per CDR3 protein. The data contain some 270,000 distinct CDR3 sequences, 13% of them singletons. The sample comprised blood. These receptors came from a woman in her 30s with Graves' hyperthyroidism that later progressed to Graves' ophthalmopathy. The CDR3 runs from the conserved cysteine through the conserved F or W. Fields, in order: CDR3 protein, CDR3 DNA, D gene, V gene, clone size, J gene. A D gene is named only where the DNA matches it firmly. Size values are once, few and many counts, or a class for expanded clones, and some rows have none.

CDR3 protein: CASSLALAGSYEQYF; CDR3 DNA: TGTGCCAGCAGCTTAGCACTAGCGGGGAGCTACGAGCAGTACTTC; D gene: TRBD2; V gene: TRBV13; clone size: many; J gene: TRBJ2-7
CDR3 protein: CASSQGPNRVYEQYF; CDR3 DNA: TGTGCCAGCAGCCAGGGACCTAACCGGGTCTACGAGCAGTACTTC; D gene: .; V gene: TRBV7-2; clone size: many; J gene: TRBJ2-7
CDR3 protein: CASSVYRGTGANVLTF; CDR3 DNA: TGTGCCAGCAGCGTCTACAGGGGGACTGGGGCCAACGTCCTGACTTTC; D gene: TRBD1; V gene: TRBV9; clone size: once; J gene: TRBJ2-6
CDR3 protein: CASSFSGRANEQFF; CDR3 DNA: TGTGCCAGCAGCTTTAGCGGGAGGGCCAATGAGCAGTTCTTC; D gene: TRBD2; V gene: TRBV7-2; clone size: many; J gene: TRBJ2-1
CDR3 protein: CASSQYGSQVLAGDETGELFF; CDR3 DNA: TGTGCCAGCAGCCAATACGGCTCCCAAGTTCTAGCGGGAGACGAAACCGGGGAGCTGTTTTTT; D gene: TRBD2; V gene: TRBV4-2; clone size: .; J gene: TRBJ2-2
CDR3 protein: CASSDTARDQETQYF; CDR3 DNA: TGTGCCAGCAGCGATACGGCGCGGGACCAAGAGACCCAGTACTTC; D gene: .; V gene: TRBV7-9; clone size: .; J gene: TRBJ2-5
CDR3 protein: CASSLSRSDQETQYF; CDR3 DNA: TGTGCCAGCAGTTTATCGAGATCGGACCAAGAGACCCAGTACTTC; D gene: .; V gene: TRBV27; clone size: .; J gene: TRBJ2-5
CDR3 protein: CASSLNPGPPLVYGYTF; CDR3 DNA: TGTGCCAGCAGCTTAAATCCCGGGCCCCCCTTGGTCTATGGCTACACCTTC; D gene: .; V gene: TRBV7-9; clone size: .; J gene: TRBJ1-2
CDR3 protein: CASSGTGDYQETQYF; CDR3 DNA: TGTGCCAGCTCAGGGACAGGGGACTACCAAGAGACCCAGTACTTC; D gene: TRBD1; V gene: TRBV18; clone size: many; J gene: TRBJ2-5
CDR3 protein: CASSFRGGWIETQYF; CDR3 DNA: TGTGCCAGCAGCTTTAGGGGGGGCTGGATTGAGACCCAGTACTTC; D gene: .; V gene: TRBV7-3; clone size: .; J gene: TRBJ2-5
CDR3 protein: CASRLLGTRAGELFF; CDR3 DNA: TGTGCCAGCAGACTCCTGGGGACTAGGGCCGGGGAGCTGTTTTTT; D gene: TRBD2; V gene: TRBV6-2/TRBV6-3; clone size: many; J gene: TRBJ2-2
CDR3 protein: CAGSQDGYEQYF; CDR3 DNA: TGCGCCGGCAGCCAAGATGGCTACGAGCAGTACTTC; D gene: .; V gene: TRBV4-1; clone size: .; J gene: TRBJ2-7
CDR3 protein: CASSYRQGASYEQYF; CDR3 DNA: TGCGCCAGCAGCTACCGACAGGGAGCCTCCTACGAGCAGTACTTC; D gene: TRBD1; V gene: TRBV5-1; clone size: .; J gene: TRBJ2-7
CDR3 protein: CSARDRDRGQETQYF; CDR3 DNA: TGCAGTGCTAGAGATCGGGACAGGGGACAAGAGACCCAGTACTTC; D gene: TRBD1; V gene: TRBV20-1; clone size: many; J gene: TRBJ2-5
CDR3 protein: CASSYDGSYEQYF; CDR3 DNA: TGTGCCAGCAGTTATGACGGATCCTACGAGCAGTACTTC; D gene: .; V gene: TRBV5-4; clone size: many; J gene: TRBJ2-7
CDR3 protein: CASRRGGRETQYF; CDR3 DNA: TGTGCCAGCAGAAGAGGTGGGAGAGAGACCCAGTACTTC; D gene: .; V gene: TRBV28; clone size: many; J gene: TRBJ2-5
CDR3 protein: CSAGTGSFYGYTF; CDR3 DNA: TGCAGTGCTGGAACCGGGAGCTTCTATGGCTACACCTTC; D gene: .; V gene: TRBV20-1; clone size: many; J gene: TRBJ1-2
CDR3 protein: CASSLEQGTLGGTIYF; CDR3 DNA: TGTGCCAGCAGCCTCGAACAGGGTACCTTAGGAGGCACCATATATTTT; D gene: .; V gene: TRBV2; clone size: many; J gene: TRBJ1-3
CDR3 protein: CASSPRYTGGETQYF; CDR3 DNA: TGTGCCAGCTCACCACGGTACACAGGGGGAGAGACCCAGTACTTC; D gene: TRBD1; V gene: TRBV18; clone size: many; J gene: TRBJ2-5
CDR3 protein: CASSLEPGQGTYEQYF; CDR3 DNA: TGTGCCAGCAGCTTAGAACCGGGACAGGGCACATACGAGCAGTACTTC; D gene: TRBD1; V gene: TRBV11-2; clone size: many; J gene: TRBJ2-7
CDR3 protein: CASISTMDNSGANVLTF; CDR3 DNA: TGTGCCAGCATCTCGACGATGGATAACTCTGGGGCCAACGTCCTGACTTTC; D gene: .; V gene: TRBV6-1; clone size: many; J gene: TRBJ2-6
CDR3 protein: CASSLPSTLATENTEAFF; CDR3 DNA: TGTGCCAGCAGCTTACCCTCGACCCTCGCAACTGAGAACACTGAAGCTTTCTTT; D gene: .; V gene: TRBV7-9; clone size: many; J gene: TRBJ1-1
CDR3 protein: CASNLFQSSPLHF; CDR3 DNA: TGTGCCAGCAACTTATTCCAAAGTTCACCCCTCCACTTT; D gene: .; V gene: TRBV7-2; clone size: few; J gene: TRBJ1-6
CDR3 protein: CASSHRDPGGTFF; CDR3 DNA: TGTGCCAGCAGCCACCGGGATCCGGGGGGAACTTTCTTT; D gene: .; V gene: TRBV7-2; clone size: many; J gene: TRBJ1-1
CDR3 protein: CASNLESQYEQYF; CDR3 DNA: TGTGCCAGCAACCTAGAGAGTCAGTACGAGCAGTACTTC; D gene: .; V gene: TRBV6-2/TRBV6-3; clone size: many; J gene: TRBJ2-7
CDR3 protein: CSALDEMGGYTF; CDR3 DNA: TGCAGTGCCTTGGACGAAATGGGGGGCTACACCTTC; D gene: .; V gene: TRBV20-1; clone size: many; J gene: TRBJ1-2
CDR3 protein: CASSLRASVAIYF; CDR3 DNA: TGTGCCAGCAGCTTAAGGGCTTCCGTCGCCATATATTTT; D gene: .; V gene: TRBV11-2; clone size: .; J gene: TRBJ1-3
CDR3 protein: CASSPYELAKSGELFF; CDR3 DNA: TGTGCCAGCAGTCCCTACGAACTAGCAAAGTCCGGGGAGCTGTTTTTT; D gene: .; V gene: TRBV28; clone size: many; J gene: TRBJ2-2
CDR3 protein: CASSPPVGTQYF; CDR3 DNA: TGTGCCAGCAGCCCTCCCGTCGGGACGCAGTATTTT; D gene: .; V gene: TRBV6-2/TRBV6-3; clone size: many; J gene: TRBJ2-3
CDR3 protein: CASSSTRDSFETQYF; CDR3 DNA: TGTGCCAGCAGTTCTACCCGGGACTCCTTTGAGACCCAGTACTTC; D gene: .; V gene: TRBV27; clone size: many; J gene: TRBJ2-5
CDR3 protein: CASSEFGATGELFF; CDR3 DNA: TGTGCCAGCAGTGAATTCGGGGCAACCGGGGAGCTGTTTTTT; D gene: .; V gene: TRBV6-1; clone size: .; J gene: TRBJ2-2
CDR3 protein: CASSRDGTTKRNSPLHF; CDR3 DNA: TGTGCCAGCAGCCGAGATGGGACCACCAAGCGGAATTCACCCCTCCACTTT; D gene: .; V gene: TRBV11-2; clone size: many; J gene: TRBJ1-6
CDR3 protein: CASSKDRGTLHF; CDR3 DNA: TGTGCCAGCAGTAAAGACAGGGGTACTCTCCACTTT; D gene: TRBD1; V gene: TRBV3-1; clone size: .; J gene: TRBJ1-6
CDR3 protein: CASRLTGQETQYF; CDR3 DNA: TGTGCCAGCAGACTGACAGGGCAAGAGACCCAGTACTTC; D gene: TRBD1; V gene: TRBV13; clone size: few; J gene: TRBJ2-5
CDR3 protein: CASSGGGWTEFYEQYF; CDR3 DNA: TGTGCCAGCAGCGGGGGGGGATGGACCGAATTCTACGAGCAGTACTTC; D gene: TRBD2; V gene: TRBV5-4; clone size: .; J gene: TRBJ2-7
CDR3 protein: CASSFDPGSPAQETQYF; CDR3 DNA: TGTGCCAGCAGCTTCGACCCCGGGTCTCCCGCGCAAGAGACCCAGTACTTC; D gene: .; V gene: TRBV3-1; clone size: many; J gene: TRBJ2-5
CDR3 protein: CASGRYRAEQYF; CDR3 DNA: TGTGCCAGCGGGAGGTATCGGGCCGAGCAGTACTTC; D gene: .; V gene: TRBV2; clone size: many; J gene: TRBJ2-7
CDR3 protein: CACPKGGSEKLFF; CDR3 DNA: TGTGCCTGTCCGAAAGGGGGGAGCGAGAAACTGTTTTTT; D gene: .; V gene: TRBV30; clone size: many; J gene: TRBJ1-4
CDR3 protein: CASSQPTPGLATSTDTQYF; CDR3 DNA: TGCGCCAGCAGCCAACCCACCCCGGGACTAGCGACTAGCACAGATACGCAGTATTTT; D gene: TRBD2; V gene: TRBV4-1; clone size: .; J gene: TRBJ2-3
CDR3 protein: CSVVQSGGETQYF; CDR3 DNA: TGCAGCGTTGTCCAGTCGGGGGGCGAGACCCAGTACTTC; D gene: .; V gene: TRBV29-1; clone size: many; J gene: TRBJ2-5
CDR3 protein: CASSPPSGKRETQYF; CDR3 DNA: TGTGCCAGCAGCCCGCCCTCGGGGAAACGGGAGACCCAGTACTTC; D gene: .; V gene: TRBV11-2; clone size: many; J gene: TRBJ2-5
CDR3 protein: CASRDTQKNYGYTF; CDR3 DNA: TGTGCCAGTAGGGATACACAGAAAAACTATGGCTACACCTTC; D gene: .; V gene: TRBV19; clone size: many; J gene: TRBJ1-2
CDR3 protein: CASSITVAGGRSEQFF; CDR3 DNA: TGTGCCAGTAGTATAACTGTCGCGGGGGGACGGAGTGAGCAGTTCTTC; D gene: TRBD2; V gene: TRBV19; clone size: few; J gene: TRBJ2-1
CDR3 protein: CASSTGGLEQYF; CDR3 DNA: TGCGCCAGCAGTACGGGGGGCCTTGAGCAGTACTTC; D gene: .; V gene: TRBV5-1; clone size: many; J gene: TRBJ2-7
CDR3 protein: CSVQRQGKRLNTEAFF; CDR3 DNA: TGCAGCGTGCAACGACAGGGGAAGAGATTAAACACTGAAGCTTTCTTT; D gene: TRBD1; V gene: TRBV29-1; clone size: many; J gene: TRBJ1-1
CDR3 protein: CASSSNLAVGGYTF; CDR3 DNA: TGCGCCAGCAGCTCGAACCTGGCTGTAGGGGGCTACACCTTC; D gene: .; V gene: TRBV5-1; clone size: many; J gene: TRBJ1-2